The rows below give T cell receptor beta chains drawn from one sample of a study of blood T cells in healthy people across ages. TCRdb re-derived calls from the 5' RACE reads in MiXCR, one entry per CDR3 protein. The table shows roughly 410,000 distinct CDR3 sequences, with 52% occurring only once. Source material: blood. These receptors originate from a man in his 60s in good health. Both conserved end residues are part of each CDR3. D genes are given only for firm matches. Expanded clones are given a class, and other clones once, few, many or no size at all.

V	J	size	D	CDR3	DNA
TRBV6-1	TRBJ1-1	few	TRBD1	CASSRDRGDEAFF	TGTGCCAGCAGCAGGGACAGGGGCGATGAAGCTTTCTTT
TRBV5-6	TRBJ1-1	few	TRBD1	CASSSTGSAFF	TGTGCCAGCAGCTCGACAGGGTCGGCTTTCTTT
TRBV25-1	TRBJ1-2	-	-	CASSGRGGSNYGYTF	TGTGCCAGCAGCGGCAGGGGAGGAAGTAACTATGGCTACACCTTC
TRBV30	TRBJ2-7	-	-	CAWSVWAGGEQYF	TGTGCCTGGAGTGTCTGGGCCGGGGGCGAGCAGTACTTC
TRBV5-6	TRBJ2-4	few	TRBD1	CASSRKGTGGRNIQYF	TGTGCCAGCAGCCGAAAGGGGACAGGTGGCCGAAACATTCAGTACTTC
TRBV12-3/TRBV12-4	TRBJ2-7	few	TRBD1	CASSLSGTGAYEQYF	TGTGCCAGCAGTTTATCTGGGACAGGAGCCTACGAGCAGTACTTC
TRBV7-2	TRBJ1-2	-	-	CASGPTLREGYTF	TGTGCCAGCGGACCTACACTGCGGGAGGGCTACACCTTC
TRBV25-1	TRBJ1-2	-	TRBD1	CASSDRTGVNYGYTF	TGTGCCAGCAGTGACCGGACAGGGGTTAACTATGGCTACACCTTC
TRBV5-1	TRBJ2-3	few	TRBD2	CASSWIRLAGGADTQYF	TGCGCCAGCAGCTGGATCAGGCTAGCGGGAGGTGCCGATACGCAGTATTTT
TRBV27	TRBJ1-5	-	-	CASRLGGSSNQPQHF	TGTGCCAGCCGATTGGGAGGAAGTAGCAATCAGCCCCAGCATTTT
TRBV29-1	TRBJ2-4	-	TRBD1	CSVEVGTGGSNIQYF	TGCAGCGTTGAAGTAGGGACAGGGGGATCTAACATTCAGTACTTC
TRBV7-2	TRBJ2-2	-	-	CASSLVRFTGELFF	TGTGCCAGCAGCTTAGTAAGATTTACCGGGGAGCTGTTTTTT
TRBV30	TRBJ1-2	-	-	CARSEGLNYGYTF	TGTGCCCGGAGTGAGGGCCTTAACTATGGCTACACCTTC
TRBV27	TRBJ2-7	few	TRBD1	CASRNRDSYEQYF	TGTGCCAGCAGGAACCGGGACAGCTACGAGCAGTACTTC
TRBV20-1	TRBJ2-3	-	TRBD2	CSARPLAGGLGTQYF	TGCAGTGCTAGACCCCTAGCGGGGGGGCTAGGTACGCAGTATTTT
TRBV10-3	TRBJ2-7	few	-	CAISESWWEGDEQYF	TGTGCCATCAGTGAGTCGTGGTGGGAAGGGGACGAGCAGTACTTC
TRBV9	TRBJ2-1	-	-	CASSASGQEQFF	TGTGCCAGCAGCGCGTCGGGGCAAGAGCAGTTCTTC
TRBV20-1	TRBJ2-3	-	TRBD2	CSASSGITSADTQYF	TGCAGTGCTTCTTCAGGGATAACTAGCGCAGATACGCAGTATTTT
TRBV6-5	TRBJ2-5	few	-	CASSYSQGQETQYF	TGTGCCAGCAGTTACTCCCAGGGGCAAGAGACCCAGTACTTC
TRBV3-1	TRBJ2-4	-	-	CASSRGGGKQNIQYF	TGTGCCAGCAGCCGGGGTGGAGGGAAGCAAAACATTCAGTACTTC
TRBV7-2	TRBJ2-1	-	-	CASSISWGPQNEQFF	TGTGCCAGCAGCATCTCCTGGGGACCGCAAAATGAGCAGTTCTTC
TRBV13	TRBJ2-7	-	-	CASSARRQGGYEQYF	TGTGCCAGCAGCGCGCGGAGGCAGGGCGGGTACGAGCAGTACTTC
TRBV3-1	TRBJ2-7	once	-	CASDQDRAGSSYEQYF	TGTGCCAGCGACCAAGATCGAGCGGGCAGCTCCTACGAGCAGTACTTC
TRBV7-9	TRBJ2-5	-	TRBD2	CASSFGTSQETQYF	TGTGCCAGCAGCTTCGGGACTAGTCAAGAGACCCAGTACTTC